The T cell receptor (beta chain) under discussion was sequenced for a study of cytomegalovirus exposure and HLA in healthy donors. Whole-study findings and limits: TCR beta V- and J-gene trimming, according to a later analysis, was linked to a missense DCLRE1C variant. Available immune exposure information was restricted to CMV serostatus only. Sequencing had likely introduced a cluster of highly shared sequence variants as an artifact.

To note about this clone: Antigen unknown.

The PCR had 60 Vbeta and 13 Jbeta primers. How the authors handled the data: Later work found 65 million to 100 million unique TCR beta chains, with roughly 11 million shared. Generated by immunoSEQ multiplex PCR, the TCRdb table keeps only in-frame clones and is missing some. Clonal size and the V and J genes are those of that table, whereas D and trimming came from the DNA. The table records 200,000 to 250,000 clones, approximately 83% of them present only once. The germline V gene encodes CDR1 SGHRS and CDR2 YFSETQ. There are 12 residues in the CDR3. The V end was cut by 7 bases, the J end by 3 bases, with 10 bases between.

This rearrangement joins TRBV5-1 to TRBJ1-2; D remains ambiguous. The clonotype originates from a girl under 18 in good health and CMV-seronegative. Sequenced: PBMCs. This chain's CDR3 is CASSNRDYGYTF. For the CDR3, the DNA is TGCGCCAGCTCAAACCGAGACTATGGCTACACCTTC.